The T cell receptor (beta chain) under discussion was sequenced for a study of cytomegalovirus exposure and HLA in healthy donors. Study-wide context: Tens of millions of unique TCR sequences came from HLA-typed donors in an early release.

PCR amplification relied on 60 Vbeta primers (plus 13 Jbeta primers). In the original processing: Later, 75 million to 100 million unique TCR beta chains were counted in an analysis, and some 10 million of them were shared. Here immunoSEQ multiplex PCR was the method, and the copy in TCRdb shows in-frame clones only, minus some. Clone size and V and J calls were adopted from that table, with D and trimming inferred from the DNA. The top ten hold 2% to 3% of the sample, which has 180,000 or so clones, more than 75% seen once. In regard to this clone: Its matching antigen is unknown.

General study results and limits: Sequence variants that were highly shared formed a cluster that was likely a sequencing artifact. It was only CMV serostatus that was available as immune exposure information.

Trimming stripped 7 bases from V and 5 bases from J, with 14 bases between. Germline-derived CDR1 and CDR2 are LNHDA and SQIVND (reference sequence). The CDR3 has 14 residues. The rearrangement links TRBV19 to TRBJ1-4; D is unresolved. The origin of this receptor is a woman aged 30 to 39 in good health and CMV-seropositive. Material for sequencing was PBMCs. The CDR3 here is CASTAQSKNEKLFF. Here the CDR3 DNA reads TGTGCCAGTACCGCCCAGTCCAAGAATGAAAAACTGTTTTTT.